This T cell receptor beta chain emerged from a study of blood T cell repertoires in COVID-19. Study overall: Acute and convalescent COVID-19 specimens originated in the United States, Italy and Spain.

The data were produced by immunoSEQ multiplex PCR, yet TCRdb's version contains in-frame clones alone and is incomplete. The sample has about 230,000 clones; 80% to 85% are singletons. Trimming pared 5 bases from V and 0 bases from J, leaving 8 bases between. The CDR3 is 15 amino acids. Per germline, CDR1 MGHDK and CDR2 SYGVNS. This sequence originates from a man aged 50-60 years with active or convalescent COVID-19. This sequence joins TRBV25-1 and TRBJ2-6; a possible D gene is TRBD2 (6 bases). Sequences were obtained from peripheral blood. CDR3 amino acids: CASSRGSSGANVLTF. The CDR3 DNA reads as TGTGCCAGCAGTCGGGGGTCCTCTGGGGCCAACGTCCTGACTTTC.